Below, 27 T cell receptor beta chains from the same sample are listed, as sequenced in a study of blood T cell repertoires in COVID-19. The data were produced by immunoSEQ multiplex PCR, yet TCRdb's version contains in-frame clones alone and is incomplete. The sample holds around 57,000 clones; roughly 80% are singletons and the top ten take under 25%. Sequencing was performed on peripheral blood. These receptors all come from a woman aged 55-70 years with acute or convalescent COVID-19.

The chain combines TRBV2 with TRBJ1-3; no clear D. Germline V gives CDR1 SNHLY, CDR2 FYNNEI. The CDR3 sequence is 14 residues long. Trimming removed 8 bases from V and 0 bases from J, with 11 bases in between. The CDR3 loop reads CASLVSTSGNTIYF. In nucleotides, the CDR3 is TGTGCCAGCCTCGTGTCTACCTCTGGAAACACCATATATTTT.

The chain is built from TRBV2 and TRBJ1-5, with a tentative D call TRBD1 (5 bases). The CDR3 spans 13 residues. Trimming removed 4 bases at V and 5 bases at J, with 9 bases between. Per the germline V gene, CDR1 is SNHLY and CDR2 is FYNNEI. DNA for the CDR3: TGTGCCAGCAGTGTAGACAGAGATCAGCCCCAGCATTTT. This translates into CASSVDRDQPQHF.

A few counts support this clone. This chain joins TRBV12-5 and TRBJ1-6, with 7 bases matching TRBD1. CDR3 length: 15 residues. The germline V gene encodes CDR1 LGHNT and CDR2 FRNRAP. Trimming took 1 base from V and 8 from J; bases not matched to a gene: 5. CDR3 amino acids: CASGLEGTAHSPLHF. The CDR3 region has the DNA TGTGCTAGTGGTTTGGAAGGGACAGCGCATTCACCCCTCCACTTT.

The chain is built from TRBV19 and TRBJ1-1; 7 bases fit TRBD1. The V segment lost 4 bases and the J segment 5 bases; nucleotides outside the gene matches: 7. Germline values: CDR1 LNHDA, CDR2 SQIVND (reference sequence). This CDR3 contains 14 residues. This CDR3 is CASSTTGARTEAFF. CDR3 bases: TGTGCCAGTAGTACCACAGGGGCGAGAACTGAAGCTTTCTTT.

This sequence joins TRBV7-2 and TRBJ2-3; the D is unclear. Trimming took 5 bases from V and 2 from J, leaving 17 bases between them. Looked up from germline, CDR1 is SGHTA and CDR2 is FQGNSA. This CDR3 spans 16 amino acids. CDR3 sequence (DNA): TGTGCCAGCAGCGCCCCCGGCGGCCCTTCCACAGATACGCAGTATTTT. Translation gives CASSAPGGPSTDTQYF.

V usage is TRBV3-1 (or the pseudogene TRBV3-2) and J usage is TRBJ2-3, with 11 positions matching TRBD2. The V gene's germline CDR1 is LGHDT and CDR2 YNNKEL (reference sequence). The V segment lost 4 bases and the J segment 5 bases; nucleotides outside the gene matches: 8. This CDR3 is 16 amino acids long. The CDR3 coding sequence is TGTGCCAGCAGCCTCATTAGCGGGGGGGCCGGAGATACGCAGTATTTT. This translates into CASSLISGGAGDTQYF.

The J gene is TRBJ2-7, the V gene TRBV12-3 or TRBV12-4, with a tentative D call TRBD1 (6 bases). The V gene lost 6 bases and the J gene lost 6 bases, with 15 bases spanning the gap. The length of the CDR3 is 13 residues. The CDR3 DNA is TGTGCCAGCAGCCCGGGCCAACAGGGCGAGCAGTACTTC. Amino acid sequence: CASSPGQQGEQYF.

The chain combines TRBV7-3 with TRBJ2-7; 7 bases map to TRBD1. CDR1 SGHTA and CDR2 FQGTGA come from the germline V gene. The CDR3 covers 14 residues. The V and J ends lost 3 bases and 4 bases, in that order; junction bases with no gene match: 6. The DNA of the CDR3 is TGTGCCAGCAGCTTGACAGGGTATGAGTACGAGCAGTACTTC. As protein: CASSLTGYEYEQYF. The entire variable domain, with the rest obtained from reference TRBV7-3 and TRBJ2-7, is as follows: GAGVSQTPSNKVTEKGKYVELRCDPISGHTALYWYRQSLGQGPEFLIYFQGTGAADDSGLPNDRFFAVRPEGSVSTLKIQRTERGDSAVYLCASSLTGYEYEQYFGPGTRLTVT.

A single count supports this clone. The V gene is TRBV9, the J gene TRBJ2-1, with D possibly matching TRBD2 (5 bases). This CDR3 is built from 13 residues. V was shortened by 4 bases and J by 5 bases, with 10 bases between the two germline ends. Germline values: CDR1 SGDLS, CDR2 YYNGEE. CDR3 amino acids: CASSSLEDNEQFF. CDR3 DNA sequence: TGTGCCAGCAGCTCTCTGGAGGACAATGAGCAGTTCTTC.

The genes are TRBV20-1 and TRBJ2-7; 9 bases agree with TRBD2. CDR3 length equals 15 residues. The germline CDR1 and CDR2 sequences are DFQATT and SNEGSKA (reference sequence). Losses at the gene ends were 3 bases for V and 3 bases for J; bases not matched to a gene: 9. CDR3 sequence: CSASMASGANYEQYF. In nucleotides, the CDR3 is TGCAGTGCTAGTATGGCTAGCGGGGCGAACTACGAGCAGTACTTC.

The J gene is TRBJ1-4, the V gene TRBV30, with 8 positions matching TRBD1. CDR3 length equals 14 residues. CDR1 and CDR2 (germline): GTSNPN, SVGIG (reference sequence). V was clipped by 0 bases and J by 5 bases; unmatched bases: 2. The CDR3 DNA reads as TGTGCCTGGAGTGTGGGACAGGTGAATGAAAAACTGTTTTTT. This gives the protein CAWSVGQVNEKLFF.

V usage is TRBV7-3 and J usage is TRBJ2-3; 9 bases are a match to TRBD2. CDR3 size: 16 residues. Per the germline V gene, CDR1 is SGHTA and CDR2 is FQGTGA. J lost 4 bases, V lost 2 bases, and 7 bases had no gene match. CDR3 loop: CASSLRGGLASDTQYF. The CDR3 DNA reads TGTGCCAGCAGCTTACGGGGGGGACTAGCTTCAGATACGCAGTATTTT.

The gene calls are TRBV6-5 and TRBJ1-4; tentatively, D is TRBD1 (6 bases). Per germline, CDR1 MNHEY and CDR2 SVGAGI. The CDR3 runs to 14 residues. Trimming took off 4 bases at V and 7 bases at J, with 13 bases between the two ends. The CDR3 DNA follows: TGTGCCAGCAGTTTTGAAGGGGGTAGTGAAAAACTGTTTTTT. As protein: CASSFEGGSEKLFF.

This rearrangement joins TRBV5-6 to TRBJ2-3; 9 bases line up with TRBD2. CDR1 SGHDT and CDR2 YYEEEE come from the germline V gene. Trimming removed 0 bases from V and 5 bases from J; junction bases left unmatched: 4. The length of the CDR3 is 15 residues. The CDR3: CASSLGGGGKDTQYF. CDR3 DNA: TGTGCCAGCAGCTTGGGCGGGGGGGGCAAAGATACGCAGTATTTT.

This clone showed up just once. The genes are TRBV7-3 and TRBJ1-1; D might be TRBD1 (5 bases). This CDR3 region has 14 residues. V shed 5 bases and J shed 3 bases, with 13 bases lying between them. Germline CDR1 and CDR2: SGHTA and FQGTGA. CDR3 region: CASSITGTDTEAFF. The CDR3 DNA reads as TGTGCCAGCAGCATCACCGGGACTGACACTGAAGCTTTCTTT.

CDR3: CASSLARAYGYTF. Here the CDR3 DNA reads TGTGCCAGCAGCTTAGCCAGGGCCTATGGCTACACCTTC. The genes are TRBV7-9 and TRBJ1-2; perhaps TRBD1 as D (5 bases). This CDR3 comprises 13 residues. Between the trimmed V and J ends, which lost 0 bases and 4 bases, there was a span of 6 bases. Germline V gene lookup returns CDR1 SEHNR and CDR2 FQNEAQ (reference sequence).

This clone was seen a few times. This rearrangement joins TRBV6-2 or TRBV6-3 to TRBJ1-1; no clear D. The CDR3 runs 17 residues. V was pared by 5 bases and J by 5 bases, with 24 bases between. Germline V gene data show CDR1 as MNHEY and CDR2 as SVGEGT. The DNA of the CDR3 is TGTGCCAGCAGTACGCCCCAGCTTATAGGAGAAAAAACTGAAGCTTTCTTT. This gives the protein CASSTPQLIGEKTEAFF.

The rearrangement uses TRBV6-5 and TRBJ1-6; a weak D match, TRBD1 (6 bases). The CDR3 covers 15 residues. Germline lookup yields CDR1 MNHEY and CDR2 SVGAGI. Trimming removed 8 bases from V and 14 bases from J, with 25 bases in between. CDR3 coding DNA: TGTGCCAGCTGTAATCTTCAGGGGTCCCCTTTGACCCTCCACTTT. Encoded protein: CASCNLQGSPLTLHF.

The chain employs TRBV3-1 (or the pseudogene TRBV3-2) and TRBJ2-1, with 12 bases matching TRBD2. V lost 3 bases, J lost 6 bases, and 6 bases stayed unmatched. The CDR3 has 16 amino acids. Germline loops: CDR1 LGHDT, CDR2 YNNKEL (reference sequence). CDR3 in DNA: TGTGCCAGCAGCCAGCTAGCGGGGGGGGATCGCAATGAGCAGTTCTTC. Amino acids: CASSQLAGGDRNEQFF.

The rearrangement joins TRBV24-1 to TRBJ2-1, with 7 bases that match TRBD2. The germline CDR1 and CDR2 sequences are KGHDR and SFDVKD. The J segment lost 0 bases and the V segment lost 2 bases, leaving 9 bases of the junction unmatched. This CDR3 comprises 18 residues. CDR3 region: CATSDSRKRGFSYNEQFF. For the CDR3, the DNA is TGTGCCACCAGTGATTCCCGGAAGCGGGGTTTCTCCTACAATGAGCAGTTCTTC.

The genes are TRBV24-1 and TRBJ2-1, with TRBD1 as a possible D gene (6 bases). The length of the CDR3 is 14 residues. CDR1 is KGHDR, CDR2 SFDVKD, per germline. Trimming took off 1 base at V and 8 bases at J, with 11 bases between the two ends. The CDR3 DNA reads TGTGCCACCAGTGATTTTAACAGGGACGATGAGCAGTTCTTC. Protein product: CATSDFNRDDEQFF.

This chain uses TRBV7-9 with TRBJ1-5; TRBD1 matches at 9 bases. CDR1 SEHNR and CDR2 FQNEAQ come from the germline V gene (reference sequence). The CDR3 extends over 17 amino acids. V lost 5 bases, J lost 6 bases, and 14 bases stayed unmatched. The CDR3 here is CASSPLTGGNKAQPQHF. In DNA form, the CDR3 reads TGTGCCAGCAGCCCGTTGACAGGGGGTAACAAGGCTCAGCCCCAGCATTTT.

J is TRBJ1-4 and V is TRBV29-1, with no clear D. This CDR3 has 12 amino acids. Trimming took 5 bases from V and 5 from J, leaving 9 bases between them. Germline V gene lookup returns CDR1 SQVTM and CDR2 ANQGSEA. DNA for the CDR3: TGCAGCGTTATGTGGCAGAATGAAAAACTGTTTTTT. As protein: CSVMWQNEKLFF.

The rearrangement uses TRBV19 and TRBJ1-2; D remains unclear. Trimming left V 7 bases short and J 7 bases short, with 22 bases between. Germline CDR1 is LNHDA and CDR2 is SQIVND (reference sequence). The CDR3 length is 15 residues. CDR3: CASTTGSTTRSGYTF. In nucleotides, the CDR3 is TGTGCCAGTACCACCGGGAGCACTACCCGGAGTGGCTACACCTTC. Using reference TRBV19 and TRBJ1-2 for the parts outside the CDR3, the full variable domain is DGGITQSPKYLFRKEGQNVTLSCEQNLNHDAMYWYRQDPGQGLRLIYYSQIVNDFQKGDIAEGYSVSREKKESFPLTVTSAQKNPTAFYLCASTTGSTTRSGYTFGSGTRLTVV.

The chain has TRBV5-1 and TRBJ2-1, with D possibly TRBD2 on 5 matching bases. CDR3 size: 15 residues. Trimming took off 0 bases at V and 0 bases at J, with 7 bases between the two ends. The germline V gene encodes CDR1 SGHRS and CDR2 YFSETQ. CDR3 amino acids: CASSLDGVSYNEQFF. DNA for the CDR3: TGCGCCAGCAGCTTGGACGGGGTCTCCTACAATGAGCAGTTCTTC.

The chain couples TRBV2 to TRBJ2-1; 8 positions agree with TRBD1. Trimming removed 6 bases from V and 0 bases from J; junction bases left unmatched: 7. The germline CDR1 and CDR2 sequences are SNHLY and FYNNEI. The CDR3 contains 16 residues. The DNA for the CDR3 is TGTGCCAGCAGCCGACAGGGGACACTCTCCTACAATGAGCAGTTCTTC. It specifies CASSRQGTLSYNEQFF.

This clone was seen once. This chain links TRBV11-2 with TRBJ2-2; tentatively, D is TRBD1 (5 bases). Trimming shortened V by 1 base and J by 5 bases, and 14 bases separated the two germline ends. Germline CDR1 is SGHAT and CDR2 is FQNNGV. This CDR3 is built from 16 residues. CDR3 nucleotide sequence: TGTGCCAGCAGCTTAGGAGCAGGGTCGATTACCGGGGAGCTGTTTTTT. Encoded protein: CASSLGAGSITGELFF.